Shown below are 20 T cell receptor beta chains from a single sample sequenced in a study of cytomegalovirus exposure and HLA in healthy donors (dated by TCRdb to the late 2010s). Receptor amplification or capture employed the immunoSEQ multiplex PCR assay. For the multiplex PCR, a mixture combining 60 forward primers for TCR Vbeta segments and 13 reverse primers for TCR Jbeta segments was used. TCRdb stores this immuneACCESS table with in-frame sequences only. Part of the clones is absent; in the studies checked, under half of the shortfall reflects unresolved V genes, and no reason is known for the rest. Across this sample there are around 150,000 clones, with about 77% seen only once. The ten largest make up roughly 7.5% of the sample. The material sequenced was PBMCs. Receptor source: a male donor in good health and CMV-seropositive.

The V and J genes are TRBV7-9 and TRBJ1-1; weak D call: TRBD1 (5 bases). CDR1 is SEHNR and CDR2 is FQNEAQ in the germline V gene (reference sequence). The ends were cut back, 10 bases at V and 0 bases at J, with 12 bases in the middle. The CDR3 is 13 residues long. This CDR3 is CATPTDLNTEAFF. The CDR3 nucleotides are TGTGCCACACCGACAGATCTGAACACTGAAGCTTTCTTT.

The chain employs TRBV11-1 and TRBJ1-1, with D maybe TRBD1 (5 bases). The CDR3 loop spans 14 amino acids. The germline gives CDR1 SGHAT, CDR2 FQDESV (reference sequence). The V gene lost 0 bases and the J gene lost 8 bases, with 13 bases spanning the gap. CDR3 sequence reads: CASSLAGSGAEAFF. The DNA of the CDR3 is TGTGCCAGCAGCTTAGCGGGATCTGGGGCCGAAGCTTTCTTT.

This clone was observed a single time. V is TRBV7-9 and J is TRBJ2-5; 10 positions match TRBD1. The V gene end was trimmed by 5 bases and the J gene end by 7 bases; junction bases not matched to a gene: 10. The CDR3 totals 15 residues. Germline V CDR1 and CDR2: SEHNR, FQNEAQ (reference sequence). CDR3 sequence reads: CASSPPGQGLGTQYF. CDR3 DNA: TGTGCCAGCAGCCCCCCGGGACAGGGGCTCGGGACCCAGTACTTC.

V is TRBV5-4 and J is TRBJ2-2, with TRBD2 as a possible D gene (5 bases). The CDR3 consists of 15 residues. Germline V gives CDR1 SGHNT, CDR2 YYREEE (reference sequence). Trimming shortened V by 4 bases and J by 0 bases, and 10 bases separated the two germline ends. The CDR3 DNA reads as TGTGCCAGCAGCCCCGGGATTCCGAACACCGGGGAGCTGTTTTTT. This encodes CASSPGIPNTGELFF.

The chain joins TRBV29-1 to TRBJ2-5, with 15 bases lining up with TRBD2. The CDR3 has 18 amino acids. CDR1 and CDR2 (germline): SQVTM, ANQGSEA. The ends lost 0 bases at V and 6 bases at J; junction bases unmatched: 11. CDR3 amino acids: CSVEDSGTSGGSKKTQYF. The CDR3 DNA reads as TGCAGCGTTGAAGATTCCGGGACTAGCGGGGGGAGTAAGAAGACCCAGTACTTC.

The CDR3 coding sequence is TGTGCCAGTAGTACCCGGGGATGGGAGCAGTTCTTC. This encodes CASSTRGWEQFF. V gene TRBV19 combines with J gene TRBJ2-1; weak D call: TRBD2 (5 bases). Trimming took off 4 bases at V and 10 bases at J, with 11 bases between the two ends. The CDR3 runs to 12 residues. Germline values: CDR1 LNHDA, CDR2 SQIVND (reference sequence).

This CDR3 is CASSRKGADTQYF. CDR3 nucleotide sequence: TGTGCCAGCAGCCGAAAGGGGGCAGATACGCAGTATTTT. The gene calls are TRBV13 and TRBJ2-3, with D possibly being TRBD1 (6 bases). The V and J ends lost 5 bases and 4 bases respectively, with 10 bases between them. The length of the CDR3 is 13 residues. The germline CDR1 and CDR2 sequences are PRHDT and FYEKMQ (reference sequence).

This sequence joins TRBV4-1 and TRBJ2-1; a weak D match, TRBD1 (6 bases). The CDR3 has 12 amino acids. V was pared by 2 bases and J by 9 bases, with 8 bases between. The germline V gene encodes CDR1 MGHRA and CDR2 YSYEKL. CDR3 region: CASSQSGVEQFF. CDR3 nucleotide sequence: TGCGCCAGCAGCCAATCAGGGGTTGAGCAGTTCTTC.

J is TRBJ1-5 and V is TRBV7-2, with unresolved D. Germline assignment: CDR1 SGHTA and CDR2 FQGNSA. The CDR3 is made up of 13 amino acids. Trimming shortened V by 5 bases and J by 4 bases, and 9 bases separated the two germline ends. CDR3 loop: CASSPLVNQPQHF. The CDR3 DNA is TGTGCCAGCAGCCCTCTCGTTAATCAGCCCCAGCATTTT.

J is TRBJ1-4 and V is TRBV5-1, with 8 bases lining up with TRBD1. V was clipped by 1 base and J by 5 bases; unmatched bases: 4. Germline V gene data show CDR1 as SGHRS and CDR2 as YFSETQ. The CDR3 has 15 amino acids. The CDR3 sequence is CASSLSGQGNEKLFF. The CDR3 DNA reads TGCGCCAGCAGCTTGAGCGGACAGGGAAATGAAAAACTGTTTTTT. The variable domain in full, with the rest retrieved from reference TRBV5-1 and TRBJ1-4, is KAGVTQTPRYLIKTRGQQVTLSCSPISGHRSVSWYQQTPGQGLQFLFEYFSETQRNKGNFPGRFSGRQFSNSRSEMNVSTLELGDSALYLCASSLSGQGNEKLFFGSGTQLSVL.

The CDR3 nucleotides are TGTGCCAGCAGCACGGGGGGAGCGGGGGGGTACACAGATACGCAGTATTTT. Encoded protein: CASSTGGAGGYTDTQYF. The rearrangement uses TRBV11-2 and TRBJ2-3; 10 positions agree with TRBD2. The CDR3 is 17 amino acids. The germline V gene has CDR1 SGHAT and CDR2 FQNNGV. Trimming cost V 5 bases and J 2 bases; bases outside gene matches: 10.

V gene TRBV5-1 combines with J gene TRBJ1-4, with D possibly TRBD1 on 5 matching bases. Germline loops: CDR1 SGHRS, CDR2 YFSETQ. CDR3 length: 15 residues. Trimming removed 1 base at V and 8 bases at J, with 15 bases between. Here the CDR3 DNA reads TGCGCCAGCAGCTTGTTTGAAGGGGCTCGAGAAAAACTGTTTTTT. Translated, it gives CASSLFEGAREKLFF.

This chain joins TRBV6-1 and TRBJ1-3; D is unresolved. The CDR3 totals 15 residues. The ends were cut back, 0 bases at V and 0 bases at J, with 6 bases in the middle. Per the germline V gene, CDR1 is MNHNS and CDR2 is SASEGT. The CDR3 DNA reads as TGTGCCAGCAGTGAAGCGCCAGGCTCTGGAAACACCATATATTTT. This encodes CASSEAPGSGNTIYF.

The J gene is TRBJ2-7, the V gene TRBV7-2, with D maybe TRBD1 (5 bases). Trimming took off 4 bases at V and 3 bases at J, with 13 bases between the two ends. This CDR3 is 14 amino acids long. Germline CDR1 reads SGHTA; CDR2 reads FQGNSA. The CDR3 sequence: CASSSGHLVYEQYF. CDR3 nucleotides: TGTGCCAGCAGCTCCGGACATTTAGTCTACGAGCAGTACTTC. Looking up the rest from reference TRBV7-2 and TRBJ2-7 gives the full variable domain: GAGVSQSPSNKVTEKGKDVELRCDPISGHTALYWYRQSLGQGLEFLIYFQGNSAPDKSGLPSDRFSAERTGGSVSTLTIQRTQQEDSAVYLCASSSGHLVYEQYFGPGTRLTVT.

V and J are TRBV5-6 and TRBJ2-1; no firm D call. This CDR3 has 13 amino acids. The V and J ends lost 2 bases and 6 bases respectively, with 9 bases between them. The germline CDR1 and CDR2 sequences are SGHDT and YYEEEE. The CDR3 reads CASSFVRSNEQFF. In DNA form, the CDR3 reads TGTGCCAGCAGCTTTGTTCGGTCCAATGAGCAGTTCTTC.

This clone was picked up a small number of times. The CDR3 here is CASSLVSNSPLHF. CDR3 bases: TGTGCCAGCAGCTTGGTTAGCAATTCACCCCTCCACTTT. The V and J genes are TRBV5-6 and TRBJ1-6, with no clear D. CDR3 length: 13 amino acids. Germline V gives CDR1 SGHDT, CDR2 YYEEEE. V lost 0 bases, J lost 7 bases, and 5 bases lay in between.

The V call is TRBV6-5, the J call TRBJ2-4, with TRBD1 matching over 7 bases. Germline values: CDR1 MNHEY, CDR2 SVGAGI. V trimming: 5 bases; J trimming: 6 bases; junction bases outside the gene matches: 10. CDR3 length equals 15 residues. The CDR3 loop reads CASSRNDGTVNIQYF. The CDR3 nucleotides read TGTGCCAGCAGTAGAAACGACGGGACAGTAAACATTCAGTACTTC.

The chain uses TRBV30 and TRBJ2-5; D may be TRBD2 (6 bases). Germline values: CDR1 GTSNPN, CDR2 SVGIG (reference sequence). V dropped 5 bases and J dropped 4 bases, with 17 bases sitting between them. This CDR3 is 14 amino acids long. The CDR3 sequence is CAWDFHGGTETQYF. The CDR3 DNA reads as TGTGCCTGGGACTTCCACGGGGGAACAGAGACCCAGTACTTC.

This rearrangement joins TRBV6-6 to TRBJ1-1; D perhaps matches TRBD1 (6 bases). Trimming pared 6 bases from V and 4 bases from J, leaving 12 bases between. Germline values: CDR1 MNHNY, CDR2 SVGAGI (reference sequence). The CDR3 totals 13 residues. The DNA of the CDR3 is TGTGCCAGCAGAACAGGGTTATTCACTGAAGCTTTCTTT. Residues: CASRTGLFTEAFF.

The V call is TRBV5-1, the J call TRBJ1-1; 10 bases agree with TRBD1. With V trimmed by 0 bases and J by 11 bases, 13 bases remained unmatched. The CDR3 extends over 16 amino acids. Germline CDR1 is SGHRS and CDR2 is YFSETQ. CDR3 amino acids: CASSLAGQGTARGAFF. CDR3 bases: TGCGCCAGCAGCTTGGCGGGACAGGGGACGGCAAGGGGTGCTTTCTTT.